The T cell receptor beta chain described here comes from a study of cytomegalovirus exposure and HLA in healthy donors. The study, taken as a whole, reports: Reported performance of the classifier showed diagnosis of cytomegalovirus status with high specificity and sensitivity. When analyzed later, a missense DCLRE1C variant was found to be linked to TCR beta V- and J-gene trimming. Indistinguishable V segments, including TRBV6-2 and TRBV6-3, were excluded.

Worth noting for this clone: What it binds is unknown.

The primer mix had 60 Vbeta and 13 Jbeta primers. Libraries were prepared by immunoSEQ multiplex PCR; TCRdb keeps only in-frame clonotypes and omits some of them. Seen here are over 150,000 clones, 76% observed once, and the top ten hold approximately 1.4%. The germline gives CDR1 SGHTA, CDR2 FQGNSA. The CDR3 consists of 15 residues. V and J are TRBV7-2 and TRBJ2-5; maybe TRBD2 (6 bases). The J call may not be correct, given that the DNA end is closer to TRBJ2-7. The TCR comes from a man between 60 and 75 years old in good health and CMV-seronegative. Sequenced input: PBMCs. The CDR3 nucleotides read TGTGCCAGCAGCTCTGCTAGCGCCGACTCCTACGAGCAGTACTTC. Its translation: CASSSASADSYEQYF.